The next 15 T cell receptor beta chains were all read from a single sample in a study of cytomegalovirus exposure and HLA in healthy donors (dated by TCRdb to 2016 to 2017). Receptors were amplified or captured by the immunoSEQ multiplex PCR assay. What TCRdb holds here is the immuneACCESS table cut down to in-frame rearrangements. Part of the clones is not present; checked against another copy, under half of the missing clones reflect an unresolved V gene, and the others are unexplained. The sample profile shows 150,000 to 200,000 clones; 85% to 90% of them were found once. Under 7% of the sample is in the top ten clones. The material sequenced was PBMCs. The receptors come from a woman between 25 and 40 years old in good health and CMV-seronegative.

The genes are TRBV25-1 and TRBJ1-1; 8 nucleotides match TRBD1. Germline lookup yields CDR1 MGHDK and CDR2 SYGVNS. CDR3 length: 14 residues. V lost 6 bases to trimming and J lost 1 base; unmatched junction nucleotides: 4. The CDR3 spells CASSAQGANTEAFF. The CDR3 DNA reads TGTGCCAGCAGCGCTCAGGGGGCGAACACTGAAGCTTTCTTT. Drawing the rest from reference TRBV25-1 and TRBJ1-1, the complete variable domain is EADIYQTPRYLVIGTGKKITLECSQTMGHDKMYWYQQDPGMELHLIHYSYGVNSTEKGDLSSESTVSRIRTEHFPLTLESARPSHTSQYLCASSAQGANTEAFFGQGTRLTVV.

This chain joins TRBV5-1 and TRBJ1-2; TRBD1 matches at 10 bases. CDR3 size: 14 residues. V lost 4 bases to trimming and J lost 7 bases; unmatched junction nucleotides: 7. In germline, CDR1 is SGHRS, CDR2 YFSETQ. The CDR3 bases are TGCGCCAGCAGCGGCGGGACAGGGGTCTCTGGCTACACCTTC. Protein: CASSGGTGVSGYTF.

The rearrangement joins TRBV11-3 to TRBJ2-2; D not certain. Germline CDR1 and CDR2: SGHNT and YENEEA. V lost 4 bases and J 9 bases, leaving 12 bases between the germline ends. The CDR3 length is 13 residues. CDR3 coding DNA: TGTGCCAGCAGCTCTAAGGAGTCTAGGGAGCTGTTTTTT. Translation gives CASSSKESRELFF. Full variable domain (remainder filled in from reference TRBV11-3 and TRBJ2-2): EAGVVQSPRYKIIEKKQPVAFWCNPISGHNTLYWYLQNLGQGPELLIRYENEEAVDDSQLPKDRFSAERLKGVDSTLKIQPAELGDSAVYLCASSSKESRELFFGEGSRLTVL.

Comment on this clone: This specimen includes other DNA sequences encoding the same CDR3. The V gene is TRBV7-2, the J gene TRBJ2-3, with D uncertain. The CDR3 sequence is 11 residues long. Trimming took 3 bases from V and 6 from J, leaving 4 bases between them. Germline V CDR1 and CDR2: SGHTA, FQGNSA. Here the CDR3 DNA reads TGTGCCAGCAGCTTGTCTGATACGCAGTATTTT. Its translation is CASSLSDTQYF.

The rearrangement links TRBV19 to TRBJ2-7; no clear D gene. CDR1 and CDR2 from the germline V gene are LNHDA and SQIVND (reference sequence). V was cut by 7 bases and J by 2 bases, with 6 bases left in between. This CDR3 is built from 11 residues. The CDR3: CASTSAYEQYF. CDR3 bases: TGTGCCAGTACCTCAGCCTACGAGCAGTACTTC.

The V call is TRBV11-3, the J call TRBJ2-1; TRBD2 aligns across 9 bases. This CDR3 region has 15 residues. Per the germline V gene, CDR1 is SGHNT and CDR2 is YENEEA. V trimming: 5 bases; J trimming: 8 bases; junction bases outside the gene matches: 10. In DNA form, the CDR3 reads TGTGCCAGCAGCCGCGGGACTAGCCGTAACGATGAGCAGTTCTTC. Translating it yields CASSRGTSRNDEQFF.

This clone occurred a few times. The chain has TRBV7-2 and TRBJ2-7, with 9 positions matching TRBD1. V shed 5 bases and J 7 bases; nucleotides not matched to a gene: 6. The CDR3 totals 13 residues. In germline, CDR1 is SGHTA, CDR2 FQGNSA. The CDR3 region has the DNA TGTGCCAGCAGCCGGGACAGGGTGGGTGAGCAGTACTTC. As protein: CASSRDRVGEQYF.

V gene TRBV7-2 combines with J gene TRBJ1-5; D may be TRBD1 (6 bases). V lost 5 bases, J lost 0 bases, and 14 bases lay in between. Looked up from germline, CDR1 is SGHTA and CDR2 is FQGNSA. This CDR3 contains 16 residues. CDR3 loop: CASSKQATGSNQPQHF. The CDR3 nucleotides read TGTGCCAGCAGCAAACAGGCGACAGGTAGCAATCAGCCCCAGCATTTT.

The count of this clone is one. The chain couples TRBV9 to TRBJ2-7, with D possibly being TRBD1 (6 bases). The germline V and J ends were trimmed by 4 bases and 3 bases, with 11 bases remaining between them. The germline V gene encodes CDR1 SGDLS and CDR2 YYNGEE. The CDR3 covers 13 residues. The CDR3 loop reads CASSPEGVYEQYF. In DNA form, the CDR3 reads TGTGCCAGCAGCCCCGAGGGGGTCTACGAGCAGTACTTC.

In this sample, this clone turned up a few times. The chain uses TRBV10-3 and TRBJ1-2; D gene unclear. This CDR3 has 12 residues. Trimming removed 6 bases from V and 6 bases from J, with 11 bases in between. Germline assignment: CDR1 ENHRY and CDR2 SYGVKD. CDR3 in DNA: TGTGCCATCAGCCCGACTCGAGATGGCTACACCTTC. This translates into CAISPTRDGYTF.

The CDR3 spells CASSVGWGPEAFF. The CDR3 DNA sequence: TGTGCCAGCAGCGTAGGATGGGGGCCTGAAGCTTTCTTT. The chain uses TRBV9 and TRBJ1-1; D might be TRBD1 (6 bases). The CDR3 is 13 amino acids. V was cut by 0 bases and J by 6 bases, with 9 bases left in between. The germline V gene encodes CDR1 SGDLS and CDR2 YYNGEE.

This clone was counted between two and nine times. The chain employs TRBV30 and TRBJ1-1, with D hard to call. Looked up from germline, CDR1 is GTSNPN and CDR2 is SVGIG (reference sequence). V dropped 4 bases and J dropped 8 bases, with 11 bases sitting between them. The CDR3 spans 11 residues. The CDR3 spells CAWMVGREAFF. The CDR3 DNA is TGTGCCTGGATGGTAGGAAGGGAAGCTTTCTTT.

The V gene is TRBV4-3, the J gene TRBJ1-5, with D possibly being TRBD1 (5 bases). The germline gives CDR1 LGHNA, CDR2 YSLEER. This CDR3 spans 15 amino acids. The V and J ends lost 4 bases and 9 bases respectively, with 19 bases between them. CDR3 sequence: CASSPTPDSGGPQHF. DNA for the CDR3: TGCGCCAGCAGCCCCACCCCGGACTCCGGGGGGCCCCAGCATTTT.

In this sample, this clone turned up a few times. This chain links TRBV28 with TRBJ1-2; maybe TRBD1 (5 bases). Germline-derived CDR1 and CDR2 are MDHEN and SYDVKM. The CDR3 covers 15 residues. V dropped 6 bases and J dropped 5 bases, with 19 bases sitting between them. CDR3 loop: CASSSPRGQQYGYTF. CDR3 nucleotides: TGTGCCAGCAGCTCCCCGAGGGGCCAGCAATATGGCTACACCTTC.

The rearrangement links TRBV6-6 to TRBJ1-2; no clear D. Deletions cut 7 bases from V and 1 base from J, with 10 bases between. The CDR3 runs 13 residues. Germline CDR1 is MNHNY and CDR2 is SVGAGI (reference sequence). The CDR3 nucleotides read TGTGCCAGCACCAACGGCCTTAACTATGGCTACACCTTC. This gives the protein CASTNGLNYGYTF.